Below, 22 T cell receptor beta chains from the same sample are listed, as sequenced in a study of cytomegalovirus exposure and HLA in healthy donors. The PCR made use of 60 Vbeta and 13 Jbeta primers. Only in-frame clones appear in the TCRdb table, and some are missing; sequencing was by immunoSEQ multiplex PCR. The data show roughly 100,000 clones, with around four fifths seen just once and around 8.6% held by the top ten. The specimen was PBMCs. Receptor source: a woman aged 40 to 50 in good health and CMV-seropositive.

Notes on this clone: The germline gene is not matched at one end of the junction; a read error may be the cause. CDR3 coding DNA: TGTGCCAGCAGTTTAGGACAGGGGGAAGAAAACATTCAGTACTTC. Protein sequence: CASSLGQGEENIQYF. This sequence joins TRBV7-8 and TRBJ2-4; 10 bases line up with TRBD1. From germline, CDR1 is SGHVS and CDR2 FQNEAQ. CDR3 length: 15 amino acids.

This rearrangement joins TRBV2 to TRBJ1-1; D is uncertain. This CDR3 comprises 16 residues. V lost 6 bases, J lost 1 base, and 18 bases lay in between. Germline V gene sequence: CDR1 SNHLY, CDR2 FYNNEI. The DNA for the CDR3 is TGTGCCAGCAGAGCCCAAGGAGGGTACCAGAACACTGAAGCTTTCTTT. Translation gives CASRAQGGYQNTEAFF.

This clone was detected once. The rearrangement links TRBV10-3 to TRBJ1-4, with 7 bases fitting TRBD1. CDR3 size: 15 residues. Germline CDR1 is ENHRY and CDR2 is SYGVKD. V dropped 2 bases and J dropped 4; count of bases not matched to a gene: 4. The DNA for the CDR3 is TGTGCCATCAGTGAGACAGGGGCAGATAATGAAAAACTGTTTTTT. Translated: CAISETGADNEKLFF.

The gene calls are TRBV28 and TRBJ1-2; D is possibly TRBD1 (6 bases). The CDR3 length is 13 residues. The V end was cut by 6 bases, the J end by 2 bases, with 10 bases between. Germline lookup yields CDR1 MDHEN and CDR2 SYDVKM. The CDR3 nucleotides read TGTGCCAGCAGCTTCACAGGGAACTATGGCTACACCTTC. This encodes CASSFTGNYGYTF.

This clone was detected once. One end of the junction is discordant with germline, which a read error may explain. Other DNA sequences within the sample encode an identical CDR3. This chain links TRBV5-1 with TRBJ1-1; tentative D call: TRBD1 (5 bases). This CDR3 is built from 14 residues. CDR1 is SGHRS, CDR2 YFSETQ, per germline. CDR3 region: CASSLSAGKTEAFF. The CDR3 bases are TGCGCCAGCAGCTTGAGTGCAGGGAAAACTGAAGCCTTCTTT.

This clone appeared once. The chain is built from TRBV28 and TRBJ1-4; no clear D. The CDR3 consists of 14 residues. V was clipped by 2 bases and J by 5 bases, with 9 bases between them. CDR1 MDHEN and CDR2 SYDVKM come from the germline V gene. Here the CDR3 reads CASSLGSRNEKLFF. In DNA, the CDR3 is TGTGCCAGCAGTTTAGGTTCCAGGAATGAAAAACTGTTTTTT. Variable domain in full (rest from reference TRBV28 and TRBJ1-4): DVKVTQSSRYLVKRTGEKVFLECVQDMDHENMFWYRQDPGLGLRLIYFSYDVKMKEKGDIPEGYSVSREKKERFSLILESASTNQTSMYLCASSLGSRNEKLFFGSGTQLSVL.

This chain connects TRBV7-2 to TRBJ1-6, with 7 bases that match TRBD1. V was pared by 4 bases and J by 8 bases, with 8 bases of the junction left unmatched. Germline lookup yields CDR1 SGHTA and CDR2 FQGNSA. The CDR3 sequence is 15 residues long. The CDR3 loop is CASSSRQGDHSPLHF. For the CDR3, the DNA is TGTGCCAGCAGCTCCCGCCAGGGGGACCATTCACCCCTCCACTTT.

Regarding this clone: At one end, the junction sequence differs from germline, possibly due to a read error. V is TRBV7-9 and J is TRBJ1-1, with a tentative D call TRBD1 (6 bases). The length of the CDR3 is 15 residues. Germline CDR1 and CDR2: SEHNR and FQNEAQ (reference sequence). The CDR3 bases are TGTGTCAGCAGCTTATTCGGACAGCGAAACACTGAAGCTTTCTTT. Residues: CVSSLFGQRNTEAFF.

The chain carries TRBV5-6 and TRBJ2-7; the match to TRBD1 covers 8 bases. With V trimmed by 0 bases and J by 0 bases, 2 bases remained unmatched. Germline V gene sequence: CDR1 SGHDT, CDR2 YYEEEE. The CDR3 runs to 15 residues. CDR3 DNA sequence: TGTGCCAGCAGCTTGGGACAGGGGCGCTCCTACGAGCAGTACTTC. This gives the protein CASSLGQGRSYEQYF.

This clone was seen more than once but under ten times. CDR3 protein: CASSLAQGGHTEAFF. For the CDR3, the DNA is TGTGCCAGCAGCTTAGCTCAGGGAGGTCACACTGAAGCTTTCTTT. The V and J genes are TRBV7-6 and TRBJ1-1; possible D gene TRBD1, 5 bases. With 0 bases removed from V and 3 bases from J, the gap between germline ends came to 11 bases. In germline, CDR1 is SGHVS, CDR2 FNYEAQ. The CDR3 is 15 residues long.

V gene TRBV4-2 combines with J gene TRBJ2-5, with 7 nucleotides matching TRBD1. The last part of the DNA fits TRBJ2-7 better; the J call may be wrong. The CDR3 length is 16 residues. From germline, CDR1 is LGHNA and CDR2 YNFKEQ. CDR3 in DNA: TGTGCCAGCAGCCAAGATGGGGGACAGCGGTACCACGAGCAGTACTTC. Protein product: CASSQDGGQRYHEQYF.

This chain's CDR3 is CATQRGVGSYEQYF. CDR3 DNA sequence: TGTGCCACCCAGCGGGGGGTGGGCTCCTACGAGCAGTACTTC. V is TRBV27 and J is TRBJ2-7; 9 bases agree with TRBD2. Germline assignment: CDR1 MNHEY and CDR2 SMNVEV (reference sequence). This CDR3 is 14 amino acids long. Trimming removed 10 bases from V and 0 bases from J; junction bases left unmatched: 7.

J is TRBJ1-2 and V is TRBV10-3; 8 nucleotides agree with TRBD1. J gave up 4 bases and V 2 bases, and 3 bases lay outside the gene matches. Looked up from germline, CDR1 is ENHRY and CDR2 is SYGVKD. The CDR3 runs to 14 residues. CDR3 sequence (DNA): TGTGCCATCAGTGAGGGACAGGGCCTCTATGGCTACACCTTC. Its translation is CAISEGQGLYGYTF.

The CDR3 loop reads CASSWSSGLGTDTQYF. The CDR3 DNA reads TGTGCCAGTAGTTGGTCTAGCGGGCTGGGAACAGATACGCAGTATTTT. The V call is TRBV19, the J call TRBJ2-3; 8 bases align to TRBD2. Germline V gene data show CDR1 as LNHDA and CDR2 as SQIVND (reference sequence). Losses at the gene ends were 5 bases for V and 3 bases for J; bases not matched to a gene: 10. The CDR3 has 16 amino acids.

The chain links TRBV9 to TRBJ2-7; D ambiguous. Trimming stripped 3 bases from V and 3 bases from J, with 10 bases between. This CDR3 spans 13 amino acids. Germline assignment: CDR1 SGDLS and CDR2 YYNGEE. CDR3 loop: CASSGWSGYEQYF. The CDR3 coding sequence is TGTGCCAGCAGCGGATGGTCAGGCTACGAGCAGTACTTC.

J is TRBJ2-2 and V is TRBV10-3, with 7 bases that match TRBD1. Germline trimming cut 6 bases from V and 4 bases from J; bases unmatched to any gene: 14. Germline V gene lookup returns CDR1 ENHRY and CDR2 SYGVKD. The CDR3 has 17 residues. The CDR3, as DNA: TGTGCCATCAGCCACGGTCCGGGACAGAAATCCACCGGGGAGCTGTTTTTT. Amino acid sequence: CAISHGPGQKSTGELFF.

The DNA of the CDR3 is TGTGCCAGCAGGAATCCCGCCCCCCCAGCGAATCATAACACCGGGGAGCTGTTTTTT. Its translation: CASRNPAPPANHNTGELFF. The chain links TRBV7-9 to TRBJ2-2; D gene ambiguous. V was shortened by 6 bases and J by 2 bases, with 25 bases between the two germline ends. Per germline, CDR1 SEHNR and CDR2 FQNEAQ (reference sequence). The CDR3 runs to 19 residues.

The rearrangement links TRBV11-2 to TRBJ2-7; TRBD1 aligns across 10 bases. Germline CDR1 SGHAT, CDR2 FQNNGV. V shed 2 bases and J 5 bases; nucleotides not matched to a gene: 9. The CDR3 length is 16 residues. This CDR3 is CASSLSPGDRGHEQYF. Written as DNA, the CDR3 is TGTGCCAGCAGCTTATCGCCCGGGGACAGGGGCCACGAGCAGTACTTC.

This clone has a single count. The chain joins TRBV5-6 to TRBJ2-7; D gene unclear. The germline gives CDR1 SGHDT, CDR2 YYEEEE. The length of the CDR3 is 16 residues. V lost 5 bases, J lost 0 bases, and 18 bases lay in between. CDR3 sequence (DNA): TGTGCCAGCAGTTCACCCCCGGGTACAACCTCCTACGAGCAGTACTTC. Its protein product is CASSSPPGTTSYEQYF.

The V and J genes are TRBV7-2 and TRBJ2-7, with TRBD1 matching 9 bases. The CDR3 runs 15 residues. V was pared by 6 bases and J by 0 bases, with 6 bases of the junction left unmatched. The germline CDR1 and CDR2 sequences are SGHTA and FQGNSA. For the CDR3, the DNA is TGTGCCAGCAGGAATAACAGGGGGCACTCCTACGAGCAGTACTTC. This translates into CASRNNRGHSYEQYF.

This clone showed up just a few times. The chain combines TRBV15 with TRBJ1-1; D perhaps matches TRBD1 (6 bases). This CDR3 has 16 residues. The germline CDR1 and CDR2 sequences are LNHNV and YYDKDF (reference sequence). Trimming pared 1 base from V and 5 bases from J, leaving 17 bases between. CDR3 DNA: TGTGCCACCAGCAGAGGAGGCGCAGGGGCTTATACTGAAGCTTTCTTT. It is translated as CATSRGGAGAYTEAFF.

The J gene is TRBJ2-5, the V gene TRBV7-9; D gene unclear. Near its end, the DNA agrees better with TRBJ2-7, so the J call may be wrong. This CDR3 comprises 12 residues. CDR1 is SEHNR and CDR2 is FQNEAQ in the germline V gene (reference sequence). The CDR3 DNA reads TGTGCCAGCAGCTTGAATTCCTACGAGCAGTACTTC. Translated, it gives CASSLNSYEQYF.